The 24 T cell receptor beta chains reported below all come from one sample, sequenced in a study of beta chain features in type 1 diabetes (dated by TCRdb to the late 2010s). To prepare the library, the immunoSEQ multiplex PCR assay was applied. The entire amount of isolated RNA was reverse transcribed using the High Capacity cDNA Reverse Transcription Kit, so the sequenced TCRB transcripts were expressed ones. The source is immuneACCESS, and TCRdb retained only in-frame sequences with V and J called. Part of the clones is not carried over; for the studies checked, unresolved V genes explain less than half of this, and the remainder is unexplained. Recorded for this sample are about 150,000 clones; 10% of them occurred a single time. The top ten clones comprise 0.5% of the sample. What these receptors recognize is not known. Study-wide findings and limitations: A moderate but significant shortening of TCRB CDR3 length was observed in type 1 diabetes patients in all four CD4+ subsets.

Source material: central memory CD4+ T cells from blood. Every receptor here comes from a man aged 30 to 45 with type 1 diabetes.

This clone came up a few times. The chain couples TRBV4-2 to TRBJ2-1; weak D call: TRBD2 (5 bases). The V and J ends lost 4 bases and 9 bases respectively, with 16 bases between them. The CDR3 has 14 amino acids. Germline values: CDR1 LGHNA, CDR2 YNFKEQ. CDR3 nucleotide sequence: TGTGCCAGCAGCCTCTCAGTGGTAGAGGGTGAGCAGTTCTTC. It is translated as CASSLSVVEGEQFF.

The gene calls are TRBV6-1 and TRBJ1-1, with 9 positions matching TRBD1. V was clipped by 3 bases and J by 5 bases; unmatched bases: 13. This CDR3 is built from 17 residues. The germline V gene encodes CDR1 MNHNS and CDR2 SASEGT. The CDR3 sequence is CASSDTGTGRRETEAFF. The CDR3 DNA follows: TGTGCCAGCAGTGATACCGGGACAGGGAGGCGCGAGACTGAAGCTTTCTTT.

V usage is TRBV27 and J usage is TRBJ2-7; 7 nucleotides agree with TRBD1. The CDR3 is 14 residues long. Unmatched junction bases numbered 8, after V lost 6 bases and J lost 3 bases. Germline V gene lookup returns CDR1 MNHEY and CDR2 SMNVEV (reference sequence). The CDR3 spells CASSSTGIVYEQYF. The CDR3 region has the DNA TGTGCCAGCAGCTCGACAGGGATCGTCTACGAGCAGTACTTC.

This clone was counted ten times or more. This rearrangement joins TRBV28 to TRBJ2-5; TRBD1 matches 8 bases. This CDR3 comprises 14 residues. J lost 5 bases, V lost 2 bases, and 4 bases had no gene match. From germline, CDR1 is MDHEN and CDR2 SYDVKM. CDR3 sequence: CASSLQGAQETQYF. The CDR3 DNA reads as TGTGCCAGCAGTTTACAGGGGGCGCAGGAGACCCAGTACTTC.

This clone has more than one count but fewer than ten. The J gene is TRBJ2-1, the V gene TRBV2, with D tentatively TRBD2 (6 bases). The CDR3 sequence is 14 residues long. The V end lost 7 bases, the J end lost 7 bases, and 17 bases lay between the germline ends. Germline V gene sequence: CDR1 SNHLY, CDR2 FYNNEI. The CDR3 nucleotides read TGTGCCAGCAAGTACTACGGGAGCCAAAATGAGCAGTTCTTC. This gives the protein CASKYYGSQNEQFF.

This clone occurred a few times. This chain uses TRBV9 with TRBJ2-7; D may be TRBD1 (6 bases). CDR1 and CDR2 from the germline V gene are SGDLS and YYNGEE. Between the trimmed V and J ends, which lost 4 bases and 0 bases, there was a span of 14 bases. The CDR3 loop spans 15 amino acids. The DNA for the CDR3 is TGTGCCAGCAGCTCAGGACAGACTCTCTCCTACGAGCAGTACTTC. This encodes CASSSGQTLSYEQYF.

This clone was counted a few times. The J gene is TRBJ2-1, the V gene TRBV30; 13 bases fit TRBD2. Germline trimming cut 2 bases from V and 9 bases from J; bases unmatched to any gene: 7. The CDR3 runs 15 residues. CDR1 and CDR2 (germline): GTSNPN, SVGIG (reference sequence). The CDR3 spells CAWSPGTSGIIEQFF. The CDR3, as DNA: TGTGCCTGGAGTCCCGGGACTAGCGGGATAATTGAGCAGTTCTTC.

This clone was counted only a few times. J is TRBJ2-5 and V is TRBV7-9; D perhaps matches TRBD2 (6 bases). The V end was cut by 4 bases, the J end by 5 bases, with 11 bases between. CDR3 size: 13 residues. Germline CDR1 SEHNR, CDR2 FQNEAQ (reference sequence). The CDR3 here is CASSSPGVETQYF. In nucleotides, the CDR3 is TGTGCCAGCAGCTCGCCGGGGGTGGAGACCCAGTACTTC.

Notes on this clone: This CDR3 is also generated by other DNA sequences in the sample. This rearrangement joins TRBV7-2 to TRBJ2-5, with 9 nucleotides matching TRBD1. Looked up from germline, CDR1 is SGHTA and CDR2 is FQGNSA. V dropped 5 bases and J dropped 3; count of bases not matched to a gene: 1. The CDR3 contains 13 residues. CDR3 DNA: TGTGCCAGCAGCCGGGACAGGGAAGAGACCCAGTACTTC. Translated, it gives CASSRDREETQYF.

This clone has more than one count but fewer than ten. The rearrangement joins TRBV7-9 to TRBJ1-1, with 8 bases that match TRBD1. The CDR3 spans 14 residues. In germline, CDR1 is SEHNR, CDR2 FQNEAQ (reference sequence). The ends lost 5 bases at V and 4 bases at J; junction bases unmatched: 6. The CDR3 DNA reads as TGTGCCAGCAGCGCGAACAGGGGGGGCACTGAAGCTTTCTTT. Protein product: CASSANRGGTEAFF.

Concerning this clone itself: Other DNA sequences in this specimen translate into the identical CDR3. The chain couples TRBV9 to TRBJ2-5, with TRBD2 as a possible D gene (5 bases). The CDR3 consists of 14 residues. V was trimmed by 0 bases and J by 3 bases, leaving 9 bases between them. Germline V gene lookup returns CDR1 SGDLS and CDR2 YYNGEE. CDR3 protein: CASSVDGREETQYF. CDR3 coding DNA: TGTGCCAGCAGCGTAGACGGGCGGGAAGAGACCCAGTACTTC.

J is TRBJ2-1 and V is TRBV9; 11 bases agree with TRBD2. The junction had 9 bases not matched to a gene; V was cut back by 3 bases and J by 7 bases. CDR3 length: 16 residues. The germline V gene encodes CDR1 SGDLS and CDR2 YYNGEE. This CDR3 is CASSGATSGSLNEQFF. The CDR3 DNA follows: TGTGCCAGCAGCGGAGCCACTAGCGGGAGCTTGAATGAGCAGTTCTTC. The whole variable domain, remainder taken from reference TRBV9 and TRBJ2-1, is DSGVTQTPKHLITATGQRVTLRCSPRSGDLSVYWYQQSLDQGLQFLIQYYNGEERAKGNILERFSAQQFPDLHSELNLSSLELGDSALYFCASSGATSGSLNEQFFGPGTRLTVL.

Many counts were recorded for this clone. This sequence joins TRBV5-4 and TRBJ1-2; 7 nucleotides agree with TRBD1. This CDR3 has 17 residues. Losses at the gene ends were 3 bases for V and 4 bases for J; bases not matched to a gene: 15. Germline lookup yields CDR1 SGHNT and CDR2 YYREEE (reference sequence). CDR3 sequence (DNA): TGTGCCAGCAGCTATCCCGGGACAGCAAGTGATTCCTATGGCTACACCTTC. Translating gives CASSYPGTASDSYGYTF.

The chain links TRBV5-1 to TRBJ2-3; 8 bases match TRBD2. The germline V gene has CDR1 SGHRS and CDR2 YFSETQ. The CDR3 has 15 residues. Trimming removed 4 bases from V and 9 bases from J; junction bases left unmatched: 13. The CDR3 protein is CASSPEAGSGKTQYF. The CDR3 region has the DNA TGCGCCAGCAGCCCTGAGGCGGGTAGCGGGAAGACGCAGTATTTT.

The chain uses TRBV30 and TRBJ1-5; D is perhaps TRBD1 (5 bases). The V end was cut by 0 bases, the J end by 9 bases, with 15 bases between. The CDR3 contains 14 residues. Germline V CDR1 and CDR2: GTSNPN, SVGIG (reference sequence). The CDR3 DNA follows: TGTGCCTGGAGTGTATTCCCGCGGGACGGGCCCCAGCATTTT. Its protein product is CAWSVFPRDGPQHF.

The chain is built from TRBV7-2 and TRBJ2-5; D ambiguous. Trimming removed 5 bases at V and 1 base at J, with 8 bases between. Germline V gene sequence: CDR1 SGHTA, CDR2 FQGNSA. CDR3 length: 13 amino acids. The CDR3 DNA reads TGTGCCAGCAGCGCCCCGGTCCAAGAGACCCAGTACTTC. Protein: CASSAPVQETQYF.

This clone has more than one count but fewer than ten. The chain couples TRBV7-9 to TRBJ1-2, with D possibly TRBD1 on 5 matching bases. The CDR3 runs 13 residues. Germline CDR1 is SEHNR and CDR2 is FQNEAQ (reference sequence). V gave up 6 bases and J gave up 2 bases, with 10 bases separating them. The CDR3 nucleotides are TGTGCCAGCAGAGCGGGGCCGAACTATGGCTACACCTTC. As protein: CASRAGPNYGYTF.

This clone has at least ten counts. CDR3 loop: CASSPPWTGRETQYF. In DNA form, the CDR3 reads TGCGCCAGCAGTCCCCCTTGGACAGGGCGAGAGACCCAGTACTTC. This chain joins TRBV23-1 and TRBJ2-5; 8 bases fit TRBD1. TRBV23-1 is designated an ORF whose function remains uncertain. The ends lost 4 bases at V and 4 bases at J; junction bases unmatched: 8. This CDR3 has 15 amino acids.

The sample holds a few counts of this clone. V usage is TRBV28 and J usage is TRBJ1-5, with D maybe TRBD1 (6 bases). Germline V CDR1 and CDR2: MDHEN, SYDVKM. V was shortened by 5 bases and J by 6 bases, with 14 bases between the two germline ends. This CDR3 comprises 14 residues. DNA for the CDR3: TGTGCCAGCAGTACACAGGGATTAACTCAGCCCCAGCATTTT. Amino acids: CASSTQGLTQPQHF.

The chain recombines TRBV6-5 with TRBJ2-2; tentative D call: TRBD1 (6 bases). Trimming removed 5 bases at V and 0 bases at J, with 10 bases between. There are 15 residues in the CDR3. Looked up from germline, CDR1 is MNHEY and CDR2 is SVGAGI. The CDR3: CASSKQGANTGELFF. CDR3 DNA: TGTGCCAGCAGTAAACAGGGAGCGAACACCGGGGAGCTGTTTTTT.

This sequence joins TRBV19 and TRBJ2-6; D is unclear. CDR1 and CDR2 from the germline V gene are LNHDA and SQIVND (reference sequence). The CDR3 sequence is 15 residues long. The V end lost 6 bases, the J end lost 2 bases, and 11 bases lay between the germline ends. CDR3 nucleotide sequence: TGTGCCAGTAGGTCAGTATTGGCTGGGGCCAACGTCCTGACTTTC. Translating it yields CASRSVLAGANVLTF. Looking up the rest from reference TRBV19 and TRBJ2-6 gives the full variable domain: DGGITQSPKYLFRKEGQNVTLSCEQNLNHDAMYWYRQDPGQGLRLIYYSQIVNDFQKGDIAEGYSVSREKKESFPLTVTSAQKNPTAFYLCASRSVLAGANVLTFGAGSRLTVL.

This rearrangement joins TRBV5-4 to TRBJ2-5; the D gene is possibly TRBD2 (6 bases). The germline V and J ends were trimmed by 2 bases and 4 bases, with 18 bases remaining between them. Germline lookup yields CDR1 SGHNT and CDR2 YYREEE (reference sequence). The CDR3 is 16 residues long. In DNA, the CDR3 is TGTGCCAGCAGCTTTGAGTCTGGGGAGGTGGGAGAGACCCAGTACTTC. Translating it yields CASSFESGEVGETQYF.

This clone was seen a few times. The chain combines TRBV6-6 with TRBJ2-7, with 10 nucleotides matching TRBD1. The CDR3 has 14 amino acids. Germline-derived CDR1 and CDR2 are MNHNY and SVGAGI (reference sequence). Germline trimming cut 2 bases from V and 5 bases from J; bases unmatched to any gene: 3. Here the CDR3 reads CASSYGQGGHEQYF. The CDR3 DNA sequence: TGTGCCAGCAGTTACGGACAGGGGGGCCACGAGCAGTACTTC.

V usage is TRBV4-3 and J usage is TRBJ2-3; D remains unclear. Germline CDR1 reads LGHNA; CDR2 reads YSLEER. V was trimmed by 0 bases and J by 3 bases, leaving 7 bases between them. There are 14 residues in the CDR3. Here the CDR3 DNA reads TGCGCCAGCAGCCAAGAGTTCCTTACAGATACGCAGTATTTT. Amino acid sequence: CASSQEFLTDTQYF.